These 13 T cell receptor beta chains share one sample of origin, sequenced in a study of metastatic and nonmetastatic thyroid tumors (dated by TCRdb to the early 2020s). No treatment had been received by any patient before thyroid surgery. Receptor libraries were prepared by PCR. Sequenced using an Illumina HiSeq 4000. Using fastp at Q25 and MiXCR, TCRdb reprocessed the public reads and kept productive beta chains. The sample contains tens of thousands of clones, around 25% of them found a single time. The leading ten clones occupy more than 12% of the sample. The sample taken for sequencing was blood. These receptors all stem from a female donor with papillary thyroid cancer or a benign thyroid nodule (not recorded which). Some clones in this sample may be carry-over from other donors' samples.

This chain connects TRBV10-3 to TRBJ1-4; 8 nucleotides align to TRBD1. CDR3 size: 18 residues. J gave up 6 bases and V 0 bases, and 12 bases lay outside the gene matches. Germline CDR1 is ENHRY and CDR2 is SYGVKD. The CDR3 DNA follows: TGTGCCATCAGTGAGTCCGGCAGGGGGCGGCAAAAGTATGAAAAACTGTTTTTT. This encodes CAISESGRGRQKYEKLFF.

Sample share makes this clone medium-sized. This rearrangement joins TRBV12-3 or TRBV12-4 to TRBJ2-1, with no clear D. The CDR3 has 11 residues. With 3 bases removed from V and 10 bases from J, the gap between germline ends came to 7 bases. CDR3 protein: CASSFRTEQFF. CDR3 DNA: TGTGCCAGCAGTTTCCGGACCGAGCAGTTCTTC.

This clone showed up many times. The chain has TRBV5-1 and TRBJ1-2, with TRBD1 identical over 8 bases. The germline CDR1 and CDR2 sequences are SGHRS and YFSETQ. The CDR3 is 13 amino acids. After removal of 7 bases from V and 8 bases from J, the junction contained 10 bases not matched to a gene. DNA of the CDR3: TGCGCCAGCGCTGATCAGGGGGCGAGGGGCTACACCTTC. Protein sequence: CASADQGARGYTF.

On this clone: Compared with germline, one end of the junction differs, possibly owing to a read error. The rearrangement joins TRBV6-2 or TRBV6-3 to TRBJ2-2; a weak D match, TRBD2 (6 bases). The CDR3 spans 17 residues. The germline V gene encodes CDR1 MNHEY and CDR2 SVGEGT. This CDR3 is CASSYPTIGRETVELFF. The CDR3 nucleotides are TGTGCCAGCAGTTACCCCACTATCGGGAGAGAAACCGTGGAGCTGTTTTTT.

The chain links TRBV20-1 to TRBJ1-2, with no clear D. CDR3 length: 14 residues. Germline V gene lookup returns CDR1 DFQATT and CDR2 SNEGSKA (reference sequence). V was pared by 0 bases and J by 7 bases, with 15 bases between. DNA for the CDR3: TGCAGTGCTAGAGAACAGTGGGGAGTTGGTGGCTACACCTTC. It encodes CSAREQWGVGGYTF.

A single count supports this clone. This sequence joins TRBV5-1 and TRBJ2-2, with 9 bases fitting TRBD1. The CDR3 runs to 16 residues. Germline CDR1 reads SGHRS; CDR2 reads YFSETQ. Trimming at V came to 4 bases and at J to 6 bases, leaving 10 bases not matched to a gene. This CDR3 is CASSPTGTGIPGELFF. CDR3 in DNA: TGCGCCAGCAGCCCGACCGGGACAGGGATCCCCGGGGAGCTGTTTTTT.

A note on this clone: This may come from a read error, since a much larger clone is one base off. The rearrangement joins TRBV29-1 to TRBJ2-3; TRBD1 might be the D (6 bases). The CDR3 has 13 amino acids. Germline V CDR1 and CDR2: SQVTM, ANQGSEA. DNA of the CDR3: TGCAGCGCTTCACAGGGTTTCACATATACGCAGTATTTT. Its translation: CSASQGFTYTQYF.

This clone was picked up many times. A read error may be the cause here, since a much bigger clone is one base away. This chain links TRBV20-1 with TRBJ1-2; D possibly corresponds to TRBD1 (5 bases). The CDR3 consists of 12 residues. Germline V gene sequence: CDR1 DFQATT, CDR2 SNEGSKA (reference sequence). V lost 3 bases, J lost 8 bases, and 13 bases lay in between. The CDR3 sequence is CSASLGTGGYTF. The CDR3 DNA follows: TGCAGTGCTAGTTTGGGGACGGGGGGCTACACCTTC.

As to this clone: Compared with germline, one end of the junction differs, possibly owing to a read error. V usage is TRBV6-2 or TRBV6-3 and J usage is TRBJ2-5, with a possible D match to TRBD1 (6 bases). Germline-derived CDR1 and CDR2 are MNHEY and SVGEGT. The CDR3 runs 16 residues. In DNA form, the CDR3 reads TGTGCCAGCAGTCATACCAGGGAGTTGGAAAGGGGGACCAAGTACTTC. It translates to CASSHTRELERGTKYF.

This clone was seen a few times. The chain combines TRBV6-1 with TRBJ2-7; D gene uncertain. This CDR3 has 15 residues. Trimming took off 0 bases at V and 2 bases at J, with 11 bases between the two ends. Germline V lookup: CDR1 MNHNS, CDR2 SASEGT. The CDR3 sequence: CASSEAVDKTYEQYF. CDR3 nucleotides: TGTGCCAGCAGTGAAGCCGTCGACAAGACCTACGAGCAGTACTTC.

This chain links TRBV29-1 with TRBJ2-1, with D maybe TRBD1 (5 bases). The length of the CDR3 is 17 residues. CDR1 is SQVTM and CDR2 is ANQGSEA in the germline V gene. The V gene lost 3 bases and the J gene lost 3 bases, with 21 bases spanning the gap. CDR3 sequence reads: CSVDSPEAGSFYNEQFF. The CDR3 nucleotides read TGCAGCGTTGATTCTCCAGAGGCAGGGTCCTTCTACAATGAGCAGTTCTTC.

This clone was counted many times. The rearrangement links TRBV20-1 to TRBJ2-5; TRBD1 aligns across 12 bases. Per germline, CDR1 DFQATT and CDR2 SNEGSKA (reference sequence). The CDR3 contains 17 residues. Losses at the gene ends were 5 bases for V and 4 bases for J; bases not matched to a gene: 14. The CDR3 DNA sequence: TGCAGTGCTGACACCCAAACCGGGACAGGGGGCTTAGAGACCCAGTACTTC. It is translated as CSADTQTGTGGLETQYF.

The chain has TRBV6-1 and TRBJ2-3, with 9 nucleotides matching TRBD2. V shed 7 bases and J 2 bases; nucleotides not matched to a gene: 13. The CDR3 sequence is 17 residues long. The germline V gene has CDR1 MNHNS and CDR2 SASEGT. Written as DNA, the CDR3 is TGTGCCAGCAACTCGGATTTAGCGGGAGAGGACACAGATACGCAGTATTTT. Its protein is CASNSDLAGEDTDTQYF.